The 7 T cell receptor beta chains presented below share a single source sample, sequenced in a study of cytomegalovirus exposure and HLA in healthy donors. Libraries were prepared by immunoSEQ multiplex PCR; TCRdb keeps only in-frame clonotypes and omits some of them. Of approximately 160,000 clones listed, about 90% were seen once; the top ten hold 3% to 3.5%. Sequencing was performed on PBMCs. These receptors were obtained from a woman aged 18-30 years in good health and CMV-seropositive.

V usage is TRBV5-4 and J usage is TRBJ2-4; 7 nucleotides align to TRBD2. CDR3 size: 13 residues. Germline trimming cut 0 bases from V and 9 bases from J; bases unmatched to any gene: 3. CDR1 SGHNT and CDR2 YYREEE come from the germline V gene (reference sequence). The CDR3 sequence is CASSLERTSIQYF. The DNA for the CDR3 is TGTGCCAGCAGCTTGGAAAGGACTAGCATTCAGTACTTC. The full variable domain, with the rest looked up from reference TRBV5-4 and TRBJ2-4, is ETGVTQSPTHLIKTRGQQVTLRCSSQSGHNTVSWYQQALGQGPQFIFQYYREEENGRGNFPPRFSGLQFPNYSSELNVNALELDDSALYLCASSLERTSIQYFGAGTRLSVL.

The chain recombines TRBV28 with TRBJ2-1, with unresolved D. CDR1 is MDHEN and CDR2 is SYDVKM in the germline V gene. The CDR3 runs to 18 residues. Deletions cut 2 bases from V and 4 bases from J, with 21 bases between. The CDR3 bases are TGTGCCAGCAGTTTAACGGGTCTTGGCCATCTGCCATACAATGAGCAGTTCTTC. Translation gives CASSLTGLGHLPYNEQFF.

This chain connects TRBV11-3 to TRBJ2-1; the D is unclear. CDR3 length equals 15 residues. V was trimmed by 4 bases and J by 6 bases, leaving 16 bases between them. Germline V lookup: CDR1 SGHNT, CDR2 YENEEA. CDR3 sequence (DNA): TGTGCCAGCAGCTCCGAGATGACAATTTTCAATGAGCAGTTCTTC. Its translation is CASSSEMTIFNEQFF.

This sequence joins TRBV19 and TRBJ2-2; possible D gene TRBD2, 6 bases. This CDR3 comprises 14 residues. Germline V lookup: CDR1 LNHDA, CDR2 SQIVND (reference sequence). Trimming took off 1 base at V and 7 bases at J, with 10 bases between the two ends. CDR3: CASSIGLEDGELFF. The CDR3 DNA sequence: TGTGCCAGTAGTATAGGACTAGAGGACGGGGAGCTGTTTTTT.

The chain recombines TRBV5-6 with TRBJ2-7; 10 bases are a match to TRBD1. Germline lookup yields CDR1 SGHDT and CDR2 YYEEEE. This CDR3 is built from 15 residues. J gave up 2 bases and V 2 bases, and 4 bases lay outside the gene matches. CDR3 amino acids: CASSFPGTGAYEQYF. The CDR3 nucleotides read TGTGCCAGCAGCTTTCCCGGGACAGGGGCCTACGAGCAGTACTTC.

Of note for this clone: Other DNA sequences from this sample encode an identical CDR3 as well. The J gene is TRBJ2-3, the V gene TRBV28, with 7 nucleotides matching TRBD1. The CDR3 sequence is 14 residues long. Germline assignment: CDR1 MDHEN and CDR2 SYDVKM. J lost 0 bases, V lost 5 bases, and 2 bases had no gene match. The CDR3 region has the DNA TGTGCCAGCAGTCTGACAGGGAGCACAGATACGCAGTATTTT. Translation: CASSLTGSTDTQYF.

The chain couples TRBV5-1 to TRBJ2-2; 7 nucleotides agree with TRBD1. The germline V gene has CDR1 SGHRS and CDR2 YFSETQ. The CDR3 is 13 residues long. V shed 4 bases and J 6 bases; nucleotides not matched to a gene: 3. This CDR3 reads CASSTDRAGELFF. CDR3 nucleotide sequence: TGCGCCAGCAGCACTGACAGGGCCGGGGAGCTGTTTTTT.